This T cell receptor beta chain was captured in a study of beta chain features in type 1 diabetes. Expressed TCRB transcripts got sequenced, as all isolated RNA was reverse transcribed. Assay used: immunoSEQ multiplex PCR; TCRdb lists only in-frame clones, some missing. Among some 400,000 clones listed, more than 13% were seen once. The V gene end was trimmed by 6 bases and the J gene end by 5 bases; junction bases not matched to a gene: 11. CDR1 and CDR2 (germline): MNHNY, SVGAGI (reference sequence). The CDR3 totals 16 residues. The study's findings and limits: A possible short-template PCR bias applies equally to patients and controls. HLA influence on TCRB rearrangement stayed unresolved here.

Concerning this clone: Its antigen is unidentified.

The receptor comes from a young woman in good health. The chain is built from TRBV6-6 and TRBJ2-1; 9 positions match TRBD1. Material: naive CD4+ T cells from blood. CDR3 protein: CASRPGWTGEHNEQFF. The CDR3 nucleotides are TGTGCCAGCAGGCCCGGCTGGACAGGGGAACACAATGAGCAGTTCTTC.